This TCR beta chain originates from a study of identical twins. Study findings and constraints: Carriage of fewer insertions was seen in abundant cord blood beta clonotypes, whereas memory repertoires showed none.

The germline CDR1 and CDR2 sequences are LNHNV and YYDKDF (reference sequence). V shed 1 base and J shed 2 bases, with 3 bases lying between them. This CDR3 region has 13 residues. TCRdb re-analysed the 5' RACE reads in MiXCR, keeping a single row per CDR3 protein. The sample lists some 500,000 distinct CDR3 sequences; roughly 9.9% were seen once. On this clonotype: Its antigen is currently unknown.

The same data also contributed to another study, on yellow fever vaccine responses in identical twins.

The receptor comes from a woman aged 18-30 years in good health. The chain has TRBV15 and TRBJ1-5; D ambiguous. Sequenced sample: PBMCs. The DNA for the CDR3 is TGTGCCACCAGCAGAGCAGGCAATCAGCCCCAGCATTTT. This translates into CATSRAGNQPQHF. Full variable domain (outside the CDR3, taken from reference TRBV15 and TRBJ1-5): DAMVIQNPRYQVTQFGKPVTLSCSQTLNHNVMYWYQQKSSQAPKLLFHYYDKDFNNEADTPDNFQSRRPNTSFCFLDIRSPGLGDTAMYLCATSRAGNQPQHFGDGTRLSIL.